Here is one TCR beta chain with its context. Which antigen it targets is not known. No much larger clone is present one base from it, and per-base qualities are unavailable. The junction shows trimming of 4 bases on V and 3 bases on J, plus 13 bases between the germline ends. From its cysteine to its phenylalanine, the CDR3 spans 14 amino acids. The sequence is cut down to CDR3 DNA, 42 bases in frame from base 1. CDR1 ENHRY and CDR2 SYGVKD are derived from the germline V gene. This entry belongs to a study of T cell responses to AZD1222 COVID-19 vaccine (dated by TCRdb to about 2021). With respect to the entire study: AZD1222 recipients given second doses at about 4 weeks or at about 12 weeks were pooled, since spike-specific TCR depth and breadth were not found to differ between the two schedules. Trial participants were enrolled by age into subgroups of 18-55, 56-69 and 70-plus years, and 148, 28 and 57 TCR-sequenced participants, respectively, were included in these subgroups. A total of 233 trial participants underwent TCR sequencing, of whom about 200 received two doses of AZD1222 and 26 received two doses of the MenACWY control vaccine. Results the study describes overall, beyond this receptor: Because no day 14 peak-response samples were available, the repertoires could be characterized only after the peak T cell response. Most participants were white British and females outnumbered males, and the authors suggested that clonal diversity may have been underestimated. Reportedly, close to half of the unique spike-specific TCRs recognized epitopes lying outside the regions that are mutated in the B.1.351 and B.1.1.7 variants. In the small 56-69-year group, the increase in depth fell short of significance, most likely because of low power. Vaccine-associated CD4 TCRs spanned the whole spike protein, with dominant responses in regions 160-218 and 743-854. Conclusions about previously exposed vaccinees are limited, since just six AZD1222 recipients were seropositive for SARS-CoV-2 at baseline. A significant rise in spike-specific TCR breadth and depth was observed after two AZD1222 doses relative to day 0 and relative to MenACWY recipients.

The CDR3 regions of human TCRbeta chains were subjected to immunosequencing. In the original analysis: TCRs in the repertoires were matched against a reference library of SARS-CoV-2-specific TCRs that had been generated with the MIRA antigen-specificity platform. Breadth meant the fraction of unique TCRs that were SARS-CoV-2-associated, whereas depth meant the fraction of total T cells that were SARS-CoV-2-associated. Using the MIRA data, each spike-specific TCR was mapped to the spike region that the TCR reacts to and placed in a CD4 or CD8 class. Log10-transformed breadth and depth values were compared by one-way ANOVA with Sidak's multiple comparisons tests. The source is immuneACCESS, and TCRdb retained only in-frame sequences with V and J called. Part of the clones is not carried over; for the studies checked, unresolved V genes explain less than half of this, and the remainder is unexplained. V and J calls and clone size are as listed in that table; D and trimming were resolved from the DNA. The sample table lists around 100,000 clones, about 88% of them with a count of one. The ten largest clones represent more than 1.5% of the sample.

Explained via the paper, the time point label denotes: baseline before first vaccination. Samples from vaccinated people were obtained from the UK trials COV001 and COV002, which included a single-blind randomized controlled phase 2/3 trial of AZD1222 (ChAdOx1 nCoV-19) in healthy adults. Trial participant PBMC samples were collected at day 0 and day 28 after the second dose for TCRbeta chain sequencing. The V and J segments used are TRBV10-3 and TRBJ2-7, with TRBD1 perhaps the D gene, on 6 matching bases. Sample: peripheral blood, taken on day 0 of AZD1222 vaccination. This TCR was sampled from an adult in good health. The sequence in DNA is TGTGCCATCAGTGCAATACAGGGCCTCTACGAGCAGTACTTC. This is translated as CAISAIQGLYEQYF.